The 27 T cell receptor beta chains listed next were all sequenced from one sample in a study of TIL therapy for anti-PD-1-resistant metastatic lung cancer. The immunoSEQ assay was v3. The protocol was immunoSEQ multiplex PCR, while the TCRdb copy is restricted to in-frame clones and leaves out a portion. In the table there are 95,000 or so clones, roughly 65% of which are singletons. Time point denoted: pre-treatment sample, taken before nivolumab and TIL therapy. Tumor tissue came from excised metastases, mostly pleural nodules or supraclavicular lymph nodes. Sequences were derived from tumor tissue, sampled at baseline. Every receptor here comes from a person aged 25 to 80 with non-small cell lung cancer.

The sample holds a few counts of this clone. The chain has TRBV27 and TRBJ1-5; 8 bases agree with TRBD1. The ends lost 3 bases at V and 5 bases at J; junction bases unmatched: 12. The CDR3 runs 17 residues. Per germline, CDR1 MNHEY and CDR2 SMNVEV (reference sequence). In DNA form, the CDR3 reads TGTGCCAGCAGTTTTCTCCCGACAGGGGAAAGACATCAGCCCCAGCATTTT. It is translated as CASSFLPTGERHQPQHF.

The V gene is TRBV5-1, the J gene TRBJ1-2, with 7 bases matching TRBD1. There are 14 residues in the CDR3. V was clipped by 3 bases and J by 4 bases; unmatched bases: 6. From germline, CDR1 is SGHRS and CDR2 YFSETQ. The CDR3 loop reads CASSSGQSIYGYTF. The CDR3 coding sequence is TGCGCCAGCAGCTCGGGACAGTCGATCTATGGCTACACCTTC.

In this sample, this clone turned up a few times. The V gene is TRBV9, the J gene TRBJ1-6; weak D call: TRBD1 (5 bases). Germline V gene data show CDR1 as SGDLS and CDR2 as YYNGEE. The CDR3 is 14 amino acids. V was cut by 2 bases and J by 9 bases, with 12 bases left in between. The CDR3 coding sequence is TGTGCCAGCAGCGTCGGAGGGGAACTTTCACCCCTCCACTTT. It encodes CASSVGGELSPLHF.

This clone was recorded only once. Written as DNA, the CDR3 is TGTGCCAGCAGCCAGGCCCGGACAGGGACCCTCACAGATACGCAGTATTTT. The encoded protein is CASSQARTGTLTDTQYF. J is TRBJ2-3 and V is TRBV3-1 (or the pseudogene TRBV3-2); TRBD1 matches 8 bases. With V trimmed by 3 bases and J by 2 bases, 10 bases remained unmatched. Germline CDR1 is LGHDT and CDR2 is YNNKEL (reference sequence). This CDR3 spans 17 amino acids.

The CDR3 DNA sequence: TGTGCCAGCGGGTACGGGGCAGATACGCAGTATTTT. It encodes CASGYGADTQYF. The rearrangement joins TRBV5-4 to TRBJ2-3, with a possible D match to TRBD2 (5 bases). V lost 7 bases and J lost 4, with 10 bases in between. This CDR3 has 12 amino acids. Germline CDR1 reads SGHNT; CDR2 reads YYREEE (reference sequence).

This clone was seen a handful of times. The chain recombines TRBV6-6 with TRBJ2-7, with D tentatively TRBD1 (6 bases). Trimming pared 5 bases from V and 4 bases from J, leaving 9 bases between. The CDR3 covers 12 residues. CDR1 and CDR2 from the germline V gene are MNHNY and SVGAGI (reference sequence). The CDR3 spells CASSAQGYEQYF. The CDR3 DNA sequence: TGTGCCAGCAGTGCTCAGGGGTACGAGCAGTACTTC.

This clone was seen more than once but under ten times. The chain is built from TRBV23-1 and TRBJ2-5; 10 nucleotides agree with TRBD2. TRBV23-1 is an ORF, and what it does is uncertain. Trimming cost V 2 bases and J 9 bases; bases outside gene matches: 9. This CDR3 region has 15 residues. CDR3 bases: TGCGCCAGCAGTCAACTAGCGGGGGAACTTGGAGCCCAGTACTTC. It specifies CASSQLAGELGAQYF.

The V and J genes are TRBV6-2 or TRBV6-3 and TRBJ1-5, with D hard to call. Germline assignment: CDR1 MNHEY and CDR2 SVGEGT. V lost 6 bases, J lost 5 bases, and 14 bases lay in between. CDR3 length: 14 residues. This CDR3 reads CASSPLGSDQPQHF. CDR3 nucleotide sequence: TGTGCCAGCAGCCCCTTAGGGTCAGATCAGCCCCAGCATTTT.

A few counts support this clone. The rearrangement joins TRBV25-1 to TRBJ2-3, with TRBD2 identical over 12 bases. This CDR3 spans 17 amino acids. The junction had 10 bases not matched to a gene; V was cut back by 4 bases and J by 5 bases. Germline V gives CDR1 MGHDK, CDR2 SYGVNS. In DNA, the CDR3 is TGTGCCAGCAGTGTCGGGACTAGCGGGCTCCCCCAAGATACGCAGTATTTT. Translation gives CASSVGTSGLPQDTQYF.

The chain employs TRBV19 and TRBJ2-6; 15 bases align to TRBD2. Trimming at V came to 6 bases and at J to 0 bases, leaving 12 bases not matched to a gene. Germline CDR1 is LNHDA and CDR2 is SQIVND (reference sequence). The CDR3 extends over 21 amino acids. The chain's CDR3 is CASSKTGLAGGGGSGANVLTF. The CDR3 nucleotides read TGTGCCAGTAGCAAGACGGGACTAGCGGGGGGCGGGGGCTCTGGGGCCAACGTCCTGACTTTC.

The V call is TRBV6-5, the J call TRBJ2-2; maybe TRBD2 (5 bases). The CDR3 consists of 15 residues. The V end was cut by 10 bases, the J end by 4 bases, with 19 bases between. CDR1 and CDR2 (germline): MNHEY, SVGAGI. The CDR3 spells CATLLDWGATGELFF. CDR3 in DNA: TGTGCCACCCTCCTGGACTGGGGAGCCACCGGGGAGCTGTTTTTT.

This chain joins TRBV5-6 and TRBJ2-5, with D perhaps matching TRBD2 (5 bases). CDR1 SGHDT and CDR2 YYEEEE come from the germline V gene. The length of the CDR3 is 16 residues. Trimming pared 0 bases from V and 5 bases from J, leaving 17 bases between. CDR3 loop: CASSLVGREITETQYF. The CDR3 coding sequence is TGTGCCAGCAGCTTGGTCGGTAGGGAGATCACGGAGACCCAGTACTTC.

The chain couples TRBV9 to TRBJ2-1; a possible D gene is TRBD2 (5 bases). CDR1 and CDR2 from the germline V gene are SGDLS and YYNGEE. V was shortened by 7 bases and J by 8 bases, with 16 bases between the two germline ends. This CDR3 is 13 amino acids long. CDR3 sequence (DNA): TGTGCCAGCTCGGACTTCCGGGAAGATGAGCAGTTCTTC. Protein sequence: CASSDFREDEQFF.

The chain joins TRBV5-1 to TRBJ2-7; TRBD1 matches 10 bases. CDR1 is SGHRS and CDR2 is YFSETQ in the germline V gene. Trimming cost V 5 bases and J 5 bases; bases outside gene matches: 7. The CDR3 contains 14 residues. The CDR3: CASRWTGGDDEQYF. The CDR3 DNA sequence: TGCGCCAGCAGATGGACAGGGGGTGACGACGAGCAGTACTTC.

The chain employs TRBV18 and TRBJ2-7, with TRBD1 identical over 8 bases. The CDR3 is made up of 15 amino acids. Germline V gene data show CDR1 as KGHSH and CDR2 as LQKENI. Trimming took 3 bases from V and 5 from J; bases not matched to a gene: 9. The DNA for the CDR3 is TGTGCCAGCTCACCCAGGACAGGGTATGGTAACGAGCAGTACTTC. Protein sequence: CASSPRTGYGNEQYF.

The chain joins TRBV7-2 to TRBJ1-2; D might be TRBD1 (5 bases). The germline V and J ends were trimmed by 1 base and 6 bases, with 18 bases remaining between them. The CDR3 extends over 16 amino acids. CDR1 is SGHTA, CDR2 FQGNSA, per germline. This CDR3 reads CASSLGFSGRKDGYTF. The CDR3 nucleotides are TGTGCCAGCAGCTTAGGTTTTTCAGGGAGGAAGGATGGCTACACCTTC.

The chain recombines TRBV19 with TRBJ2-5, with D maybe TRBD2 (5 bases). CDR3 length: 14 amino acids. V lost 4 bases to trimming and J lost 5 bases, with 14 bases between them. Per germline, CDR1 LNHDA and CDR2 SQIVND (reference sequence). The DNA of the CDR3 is TGTGCCAGTAGTAAGGAGGCAGTGAGGGAGACCCAGTACTTC. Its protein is CASSKEAVRETQYF.

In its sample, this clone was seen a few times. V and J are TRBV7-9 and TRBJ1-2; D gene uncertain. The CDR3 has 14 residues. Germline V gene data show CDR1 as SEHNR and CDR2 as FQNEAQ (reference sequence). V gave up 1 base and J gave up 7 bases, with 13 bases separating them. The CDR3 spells CASSLGSGRPGYTF. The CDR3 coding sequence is TGTGCCAGCAGCTTAGGTTCAGGACGGCCTGGCTACACCTTC.

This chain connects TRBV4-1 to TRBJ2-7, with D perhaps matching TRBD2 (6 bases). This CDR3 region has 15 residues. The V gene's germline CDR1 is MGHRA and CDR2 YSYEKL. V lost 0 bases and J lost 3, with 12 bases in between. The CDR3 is CASSQDLAGNYEQYF. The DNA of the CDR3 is TGCGCCAGCAGCCAAGATCTCGCGGGGAACTACGAGCAGTACTTC.

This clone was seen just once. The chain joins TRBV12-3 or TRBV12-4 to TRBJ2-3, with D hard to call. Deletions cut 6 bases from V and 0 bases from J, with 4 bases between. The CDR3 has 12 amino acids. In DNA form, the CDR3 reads TGTGCCAGCAGCCTTAGCACAGATACGCAGTATTTT. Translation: CASSLSTDTQYF.

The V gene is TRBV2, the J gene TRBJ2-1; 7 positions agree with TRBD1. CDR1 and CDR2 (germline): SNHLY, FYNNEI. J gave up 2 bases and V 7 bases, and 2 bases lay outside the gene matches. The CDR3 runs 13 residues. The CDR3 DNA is TGTGCCAGCACCACAGGGGCCTACAATGAGCAGTTCTTC. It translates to CASTTGAYNEQFF.

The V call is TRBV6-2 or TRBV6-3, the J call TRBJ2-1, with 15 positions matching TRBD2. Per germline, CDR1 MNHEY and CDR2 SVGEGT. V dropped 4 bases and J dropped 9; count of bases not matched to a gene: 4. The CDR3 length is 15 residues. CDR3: CASSSGLAGGREQFF. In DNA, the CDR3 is TGTGCCAGCAGTTCGGGACTAGCGGGAGGCCGTGAGCAGTTCTTC.

For the CDR3, the DNA is TGTGCCAGCCTAGATCCTAGCACAGATACGCAGTATTTT. It is translated as CASLDPSTDTQYF. The chain joins TRBV6-6 to TRBJ2-3; the D is unclear. CDR3 length: 13 amino acids. Trimming pared 8 bases from V and 0 bases from J, leaving 9 bases between. The germline V gene encodes CDR1 MNHNY and CDR2 SVGAGI (reference sequence).

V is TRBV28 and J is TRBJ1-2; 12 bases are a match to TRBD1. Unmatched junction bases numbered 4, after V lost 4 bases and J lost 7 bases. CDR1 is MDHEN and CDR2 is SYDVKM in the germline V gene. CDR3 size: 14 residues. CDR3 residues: CASSWDRGRGGYTF. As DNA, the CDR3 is TGTGCCAGCAGTTGGGACAGGGGGCGCGGTGGCTACACCTTC.

This CDR3 is CASSPRTAEGNTIYF. The CDR3 DNA reads as TGTGCCAGCTCACCACGGACGGCGGAGGGAAACACCATATATTTT. This sequence joins TRBV18 and TRBJ1-3; D call uncertain. The CDR3 is 15 residues long. V lost 1 base to trimming and J lost 4 bases, with 11 bases between them. Germline CDR1 is KGHSH and CDR2 is LQKENI.

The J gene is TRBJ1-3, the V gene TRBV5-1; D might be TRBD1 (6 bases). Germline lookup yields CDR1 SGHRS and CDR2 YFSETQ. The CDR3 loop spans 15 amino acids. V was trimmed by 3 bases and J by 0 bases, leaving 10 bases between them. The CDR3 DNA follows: TGCGCCAGCAGCTCCACAGGGAACTCTGGAAACACCATATATTTT. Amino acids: CASSSTGNSGNTIYF.

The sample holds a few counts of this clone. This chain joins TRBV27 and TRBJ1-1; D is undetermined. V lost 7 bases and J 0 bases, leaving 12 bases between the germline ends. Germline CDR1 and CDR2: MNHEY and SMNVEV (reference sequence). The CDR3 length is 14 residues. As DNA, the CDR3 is TGTGCCAGCATGCTGGGCCCATTGAACACTGAAGCTTTCTTT. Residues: CASMLGPLNTEAFF.